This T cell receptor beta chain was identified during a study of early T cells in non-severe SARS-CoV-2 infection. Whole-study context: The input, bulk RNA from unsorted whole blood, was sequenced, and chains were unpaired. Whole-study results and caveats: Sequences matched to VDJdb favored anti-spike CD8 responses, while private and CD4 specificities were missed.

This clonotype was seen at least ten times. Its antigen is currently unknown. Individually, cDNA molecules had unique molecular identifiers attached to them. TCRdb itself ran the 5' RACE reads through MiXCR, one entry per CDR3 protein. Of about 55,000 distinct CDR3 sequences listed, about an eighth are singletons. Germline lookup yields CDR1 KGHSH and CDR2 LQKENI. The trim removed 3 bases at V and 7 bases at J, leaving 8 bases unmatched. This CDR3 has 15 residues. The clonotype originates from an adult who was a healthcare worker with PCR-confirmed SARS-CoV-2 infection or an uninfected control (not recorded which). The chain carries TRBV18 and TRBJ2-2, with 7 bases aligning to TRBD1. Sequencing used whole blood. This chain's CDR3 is CASSPRQGSNGELFF. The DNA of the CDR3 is TGTGCCAGCTCACCGCGACAGGGATCGAACGGGGAGCTGTTTTTT.